This TCR beta chain comes out of a study of blood T cell repertoires in COVID-19. Study background: Samples representing acute and convalescent COVID-19 were sourced from the United States, Italy and Spain.

Only in-frame clones appear in the TCRdb table, and some are missing; sequencing was by immunoSEQ multiplex PCR. Among over 95,000 clones listed, 70% to 90% were seen once. The J segment lost 2 bases and the V segment lost 5 bases, leaving 9 bases of the junction unmatched. The germline CDR1 and CDR2 sequences are MNHNY and SVGAGI (reference sequence). The CDR3 has 15 residues. This TCR derives from a woman between 65 and 79 years old who had recovered from COVID-19. This rearrangement joins TRBV6-6 to TRBJ2-7, with 7 bases identical to TRBD2. The sample was peripheral blood. The CDR3 loop is CASSRPQRGPYEQYF. CDR3 sequence (DNA): TGTGCCAGCAGTCGACCCCAGCGGGGACCCTACGAGCAGTACTTC.